This TCR beta chain was identified in a study of blood T cell repertoires in COVID-19. For the study at large: Sites in the United States, Italy and Spain provided acute and convalescent COVID-19 samples. PBMCs, B-cell-depleted T cells, or T cells provided the cDNA or gDNA that made up the material.

Germline trimming cut 0 bases from V and 2 bases from J; bases unmatched to any gene: 1. CDR3 length equals 15 residues. Per the germline V gene, CDR1 is SGHTA and CDR2 is FQGNSA. Original handling: Amplification of reference gene primers provided the estimated nucleated cell counts. TCRdb keeps only in-frame clones here, not all; method: immunoSEQ multiplex PCR. The V and J calls and clone size were taken over from that table, and D and trimming were inferred from the DNA. The data show roughly 50,000 clones, approximately 88% seen once. The clonotype originates from a human donor in a cohort sampled during active COVID-19. The source material was peripheral blood. This rearrangement joins TRBV7-2 to TRBJ2-7, with 10 bases fitting TRBD1. CDR3 nucleotide sequence: TGTGCCAGCAGCTTAGCGGACAGGGGGACCTACGAGCAGTACTTC. Translation gives CASSLADRGTYEQYF.